This T cell receptor beta chain came from a study of T cell responses to AZD1222 COVID-19 vaccine. Measured with immunoSEQ multiplex PCR; TCRdb has only the in-frame clones, and not every one. The sample includes around 100,000 clones, 80% to 90% of them seen just once. The trim removed 0 bases at V and 9 bases at J, leaving 14 bases unmatched. Germline V lookup: CDR1 SGHRS, CDR2 YFSETQ. The CDR3 loop spans 17 amino acids. V is TRBV5-1 and J is TRBJ2-1, with TRBD2 matching 8 bases. The sequencing used peripheral blood, collected on day 0 of AZD1222 vaccination. The source is an adult in good health. The CDR3 region has the DNA TGCGCCAGCAGCTTGGGGCCTAGCGGGCCTACGGGTGGTGAGCAGTTCTTC. Translating gives CASSLGPSGPTGGEQFF.